A single T cell receptor (beta chain) is shown here with its context. The data originate from a study of shared clonotypes between healthy human individuals. Libraries were prepared by immunoSEQ multiplex PCR; TCRdb keeps only in-frame clonotypes and omits some of them. The sample lists some 1.4 million clones; roughly 96% were seen once. This sequence was found in a man aged 25-45 years in good health. What was sequenced was naive CD4+ T cells sorted from blood. Subset denoted: CD45RA+ positively selected.

The CDR3 loop is CASKSGGSSGTEAFF. The DNA for the CDR3 is TGTGCCAGCAAGTCAGGGGGATCGTCCGGCACTGAAGCTTTCTTT. This chain connects TRBV28 to TRBJ1-1; TRBD1 matches at 7 bases. The CDR3 runs to 15 residues. With 7 bases clipped from V and 4 bases from J, the junction kept 12 bases outside the gene matches. Germline CDR1 MDHEN, CDR2 SYDVKM.